This paragraph reports one TCR beta chain. The antigen remains unidentified. The sample belongs to a study of graft-versus-host responses after intestinal transplantation. Trimming removed 3 bases from V and 6 bases from J; junction bases left unmatched: 5. Germline V gene sequence: CDR1 SGHDT, CDR2 YYEEEE. This CDR3 contains 14 residues. The repertoire was sequenced with immunoSEQ multiplex PCR; TCRdb's copy has only in-frame clones and lacks some. The data contain over 45,000 clones, about 94% of them seen just once; the ten biggest clones take up about 0.4%. The material sequenced was unstimulated CD4+ T cells sorted from spleen or lymph node cells, taken before transplant. This clonotype was obtained from a human donor who was the organ donor for an intestinal transplant. The J gene is TRBJ1-4, the V gene TRBV5-6, with TRBD1 matching over 7 bases. The CDR3 DNA reads TGTGCCAGCAGCTCGGGACAGCCCCATGAAAAACTGTTTTTT. Protein: CASSSGQPHEKLFF.